This entry concerns a single TCR beta chain. Its specificity is not known. The sample is drawn from a study of OX40 agonist ivuxolimab in advanced cancers. On the study more broadly: Patients took ivuxolimab, an agonistic anti-OX40 (CD134) antibody. Subjects had a mean age of 60 years, with a range of about 23 to 79; about 83% were male. Partial responses were observed in three patients, of whom one had hepatocellular carcinoma and two had cutaneous melanoma.

Losses at the gene ends were 1 base for V and 0 bases for J; bases not matched to a gene: 3. Looked up from germline, CDR1 is MGHDK and CDR2 is SYGVNS. This CDR3 contains 15 residues. Data came from immunoSEQ multiplex PCR; TCRdb stores just in-frame clones and leaves some out. The sample has tens of thousands of clones, about 88% seen once; the top ten hold 0.64%. Notes on the study in general: Also present in some nonresponders was a low level of normalized T-cell clonal expansion.

Sequenced material: CD4+ or CD8+ T cells sorted from blood, taken in a trial of the OX40 agonist ivuxolimab. The TCR was taken from an adult with an advanced solid tumor such as melanoma, head and neck, liver or kidney cancer. The V gene is TRBV25-1, the J gene TRBJ2-7, with 7 bases aligning to TRBD1. CDR3 loop: CASSESGGSSYEQYF. The CDR3, as DNA: TGTGCCAGCAGTGAATCAGGGGGAAGCTCCTACGAGCAGTACTTC.